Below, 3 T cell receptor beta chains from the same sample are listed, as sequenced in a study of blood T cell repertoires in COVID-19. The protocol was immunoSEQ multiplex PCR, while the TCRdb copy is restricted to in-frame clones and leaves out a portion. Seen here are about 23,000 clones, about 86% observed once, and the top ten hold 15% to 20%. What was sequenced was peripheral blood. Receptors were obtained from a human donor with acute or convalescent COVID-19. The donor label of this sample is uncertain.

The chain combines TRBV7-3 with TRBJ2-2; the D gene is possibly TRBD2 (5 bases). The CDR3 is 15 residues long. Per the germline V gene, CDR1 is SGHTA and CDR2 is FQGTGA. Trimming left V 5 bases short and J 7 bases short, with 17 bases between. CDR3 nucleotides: TGTGCCAGCAGCCCCCGAATTGGGGAGAGCGGGGAGCTGTTTTTT. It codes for CASSPRIGESGELFF.

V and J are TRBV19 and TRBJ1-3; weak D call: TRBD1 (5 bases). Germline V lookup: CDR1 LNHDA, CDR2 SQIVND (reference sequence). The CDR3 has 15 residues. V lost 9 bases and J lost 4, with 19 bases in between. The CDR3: CASRGPSGVGNTIYF. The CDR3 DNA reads TGTGCCAGCCGAGGTCCCTCGGGGGTAGGAAACACCATATATTTT.

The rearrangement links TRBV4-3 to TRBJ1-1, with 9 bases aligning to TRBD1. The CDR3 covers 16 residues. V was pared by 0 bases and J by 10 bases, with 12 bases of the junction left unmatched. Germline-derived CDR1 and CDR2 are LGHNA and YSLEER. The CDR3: CASSQDSGTGGDPAFF. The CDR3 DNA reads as TGCGCCAGCAGCCAAGATAGCGGCACAGGGGGCGACCCAGCTTTCTTT.